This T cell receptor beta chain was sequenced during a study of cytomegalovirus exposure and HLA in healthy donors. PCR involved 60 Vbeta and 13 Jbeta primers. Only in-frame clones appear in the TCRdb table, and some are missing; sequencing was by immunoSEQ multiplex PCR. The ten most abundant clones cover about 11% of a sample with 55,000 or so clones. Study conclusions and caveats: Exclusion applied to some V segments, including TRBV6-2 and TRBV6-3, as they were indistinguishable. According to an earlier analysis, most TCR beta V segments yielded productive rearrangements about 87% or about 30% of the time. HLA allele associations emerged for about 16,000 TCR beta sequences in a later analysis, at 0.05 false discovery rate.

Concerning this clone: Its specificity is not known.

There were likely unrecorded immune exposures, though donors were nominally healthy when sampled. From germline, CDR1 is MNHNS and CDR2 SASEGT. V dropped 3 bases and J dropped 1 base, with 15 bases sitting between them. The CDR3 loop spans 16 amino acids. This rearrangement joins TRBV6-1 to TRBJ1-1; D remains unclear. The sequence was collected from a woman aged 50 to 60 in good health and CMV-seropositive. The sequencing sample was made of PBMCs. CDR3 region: CASSDRRRGSNTEAFF. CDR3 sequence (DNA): TGTGCCAGCAGTGATAGACGACGCGGGTCGAACACTGAAGCTTTCTTT.